The 5 T cell receptor beta chains below all came from one sample that was sequenced in a study of regulatory T cells in long-lasting Graves disease. For TCR beta, libraries came from iRepertoire HTBI primers and Arm-PCR of CDR3 regions. TCRdb redid the calling of the multiplex PCR reads with MiXCR, one entry per CDR3 protein. The table lists 350,000 to 450,000 distinct CDR3 sequences, 16% of them singletons. Time point described: newly diagnosed GD, antithyroid drugs for less than 3 months. Scientists built the TCR library using RNA that was extracted from PBMCs. Separately, the same data were catalogued under a study of T cells in Graves' hyperthyroidism and ophthalmopathy.

The material was peripheral blood mononuclear cells (PBMCs), obtained at new diagnosis, from a patient treated with antithyroid drugs. The source of these receptors is a man aged 40-50 years with Graves disease.

Concerning this clonotype: Just one base apart from a much larger clone, this may be a read error. The gene calls are TRBV6-2 or TRBV6-3 and TRBJ2-3; 15 bases fit TRBD2. The CDR3 is 18 amino acids. The V segment lost 8 bases and the J segment 4 bases; nucleotides outside the gene matches: 13. Germline V gene lookup returns CDR1 MNHEY and CDR2 SVGEGT. The CDR3 spells CASRNRRTSGGAADTQYF. CDR3 coding DNA: TGTGCCAGCCGGAACAGACGGACTAGCGGGGGGGCCGCAGATACGCAGTATTTT.

This clonotype appeared many times. The rearrangement joins TRBV28 to TRBJ2-7, with D maybe TRBD1 (5 bases). The CDR3 spans 14 residues. CDR1 is MDHEN, CDR2 SYDVKM, per germline. V dropped 2 bases and J dropped 4 bases, with 12 bases sitting between them. Here the CDR3 reads CASSLGAQLYEQYF. The CDR3 coding sequence is TGTGCCAGCAGTTTAGGGGCCCAGCTATACGAGCAGTACTTC. The variable domain in full, with the rest retrieved from reference TRBV28 and TRBJ2-7, is DVKVTQSSRYLVKRTGEKVFLECVQDMDHENMFWYRQDPGLGLRLIYFSYDVKMKEKGDIPEGYSVSREKKERFSLILESASTNQTSMYLCASSLGAQLYEQYFGPGTRLTVT.

This clonotype was picked up many times. V and J are TRBV20-1 and TRBJ1-3, with a tentative D call TRBD1 (5 bases). This CDR3 comprises 14 residues. Trimming took off 5 bases at V and 4 bases at J, with 15 bases between the two ends. The germline V gene has CDR1 DFQATT and CDR2 SNEGSKA (reference sequence). Written as DNA, the CDR3 is TGCAGTGCTCCGGGACGTCGTACCGGAAACACCATATATTTT. Translating it yields CSAPGRRTGNTIYF.

This clonotype was seen more than once but under ten times. In nucleotides, the CDR3 is TGCGCCAGCAGCTTGAGGGACAGGGATCTGGATACGCAGTATTTT. This gives the protein CASSLRDRDLDTQYF. The J gene is TRBJ2-3, the V gene TRBV5-1; 9 bases agree with TRBD1. The CDR3 runs to 15 residues. Germline lookup yields CDR1 SGHRS and CDR2 YFSETQ. The V and J ends lost 1 base and 6 bases, in that order; junction bases with no gene match: 6.

This clonotype was counted a few times. The junction departs from the called germline gene at one end, perhaps through a read error. V usage is TRBV7-7 and J usage is TRBJ2-5; TRBD1 matches 8 bases. Germline V gene sequence: CDR1 SSHAT, CDR2 FNYEAQ (reference sequence). The CDR3 covers 14 residues. This CDR3 is CASSLPGTGETQYF. CDR3 sequence (DNA): TGTGCTAGCAGCCTGCCCGGGACAGGAGAGACCCAGTACTTC.